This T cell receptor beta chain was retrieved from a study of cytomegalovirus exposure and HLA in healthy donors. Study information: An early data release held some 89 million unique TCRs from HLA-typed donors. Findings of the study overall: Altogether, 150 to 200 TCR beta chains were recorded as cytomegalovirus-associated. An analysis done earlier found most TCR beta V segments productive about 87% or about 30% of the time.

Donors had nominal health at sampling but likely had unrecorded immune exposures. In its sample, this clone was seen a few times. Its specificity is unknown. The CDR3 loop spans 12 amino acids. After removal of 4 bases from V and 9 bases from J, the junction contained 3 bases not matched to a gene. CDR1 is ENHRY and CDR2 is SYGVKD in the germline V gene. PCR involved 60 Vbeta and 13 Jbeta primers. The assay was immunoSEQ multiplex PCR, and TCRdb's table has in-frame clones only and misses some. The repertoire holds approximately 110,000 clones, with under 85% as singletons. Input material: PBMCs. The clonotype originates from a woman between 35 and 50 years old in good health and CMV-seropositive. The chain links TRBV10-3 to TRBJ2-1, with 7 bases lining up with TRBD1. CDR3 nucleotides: TGTGCCATCAGTGGGACAGGTGGTGAGCAGTTCTTC. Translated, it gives CAISGTGGEQFF.